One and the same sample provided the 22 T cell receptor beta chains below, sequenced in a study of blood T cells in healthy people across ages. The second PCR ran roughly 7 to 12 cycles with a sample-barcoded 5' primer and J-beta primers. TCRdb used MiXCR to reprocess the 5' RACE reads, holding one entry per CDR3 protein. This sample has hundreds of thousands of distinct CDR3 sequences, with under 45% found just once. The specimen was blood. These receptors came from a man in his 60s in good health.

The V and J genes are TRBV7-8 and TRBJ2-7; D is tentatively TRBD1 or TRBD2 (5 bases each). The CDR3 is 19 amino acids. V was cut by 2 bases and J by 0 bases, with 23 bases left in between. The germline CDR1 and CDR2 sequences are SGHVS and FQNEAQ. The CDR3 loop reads CASSLRETAWGSRSYEQYF. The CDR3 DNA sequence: TGTGCCAGCAGCTTAAGGGAGACAGCGTGGGGAAGCCGCTCCTACGAGCAGTACTTC.

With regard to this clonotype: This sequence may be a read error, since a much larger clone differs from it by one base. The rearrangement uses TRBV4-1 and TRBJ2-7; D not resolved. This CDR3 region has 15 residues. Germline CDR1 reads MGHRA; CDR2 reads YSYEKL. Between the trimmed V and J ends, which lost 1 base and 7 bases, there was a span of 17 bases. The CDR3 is CASSQGSVGNNEQYF. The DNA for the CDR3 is TGCGCCAGCAGCCAAGGATCGGTCGGAAACAATGAGCAGTACTTC.

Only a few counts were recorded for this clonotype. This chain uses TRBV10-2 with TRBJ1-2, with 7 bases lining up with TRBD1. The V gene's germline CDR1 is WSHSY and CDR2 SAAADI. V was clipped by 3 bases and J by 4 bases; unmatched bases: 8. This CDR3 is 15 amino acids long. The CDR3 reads CASSDLGGQSYGYTF. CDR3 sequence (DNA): TGCGCCAGCAGTGACCTTGGGGGACAGTCCTATGGCTACACCTTC.

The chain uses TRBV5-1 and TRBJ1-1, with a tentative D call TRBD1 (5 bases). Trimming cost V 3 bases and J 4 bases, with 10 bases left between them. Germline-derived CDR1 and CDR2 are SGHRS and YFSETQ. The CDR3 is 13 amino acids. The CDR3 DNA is TGCGCCAGCAGCTCCCCGGACATCACTGAAGCTTTCTTT. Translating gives CASSSPDITEAFF.

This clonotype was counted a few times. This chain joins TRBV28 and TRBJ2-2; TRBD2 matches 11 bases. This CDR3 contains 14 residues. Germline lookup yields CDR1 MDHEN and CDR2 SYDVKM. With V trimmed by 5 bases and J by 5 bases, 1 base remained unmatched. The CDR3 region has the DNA TGTGCCAGCAGTGGACTAGCGGGTACCGGGGAGCTGTTTTTT. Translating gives CASSGLAGTGELFF.

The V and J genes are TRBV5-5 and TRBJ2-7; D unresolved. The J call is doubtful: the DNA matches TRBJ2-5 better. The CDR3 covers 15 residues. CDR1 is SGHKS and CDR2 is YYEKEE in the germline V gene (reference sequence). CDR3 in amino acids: CASSFSMESLETQYF. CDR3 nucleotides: TGTGCCAGCAGCTTTAGCATGGAAAGCTTGGAGACCCAGTACTTC.

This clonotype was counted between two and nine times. The CDR3: CASSHRDSLSGANVLTF. The CDR3, as DNA: TGCGCCAGCAGCCACCGGGACAGCCTCTCTGGGGCCAACGTCCTGACTTTC. The V call is TRBV5-1, the J call TRBJ2-6; 7 bases are a match to TRBD1. The CDR3 is made up of 17 amino acids. Per the germline V gene, CDR1 is SGHRS and CDR2 is YFSETQ. Trimming took 4 bases from V and 0 from J; bases not matched to a gene: 7.

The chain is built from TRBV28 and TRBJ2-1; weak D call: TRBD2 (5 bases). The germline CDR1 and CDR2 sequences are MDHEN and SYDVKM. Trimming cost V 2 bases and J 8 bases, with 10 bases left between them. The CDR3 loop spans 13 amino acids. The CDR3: CASSLEGRDEQFF. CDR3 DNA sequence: TGTGCCAGCAGTTTAGAGGGTCGGGATGAGCAGTTCTTC.

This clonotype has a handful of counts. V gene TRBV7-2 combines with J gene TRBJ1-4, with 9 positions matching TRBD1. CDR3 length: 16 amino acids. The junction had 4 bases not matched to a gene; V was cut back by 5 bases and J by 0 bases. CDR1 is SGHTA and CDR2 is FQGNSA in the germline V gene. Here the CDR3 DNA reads TGTGCCAGCAGCAGACAGGGGGTCGCAACTAATGAAAAACTGTTTTTT. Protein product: CASSRQGVATNEKLFF.

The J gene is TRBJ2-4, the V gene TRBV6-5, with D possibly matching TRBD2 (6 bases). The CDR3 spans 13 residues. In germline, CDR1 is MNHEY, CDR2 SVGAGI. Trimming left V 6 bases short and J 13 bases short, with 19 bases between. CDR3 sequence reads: CASRAGRGGEQYF. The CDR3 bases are TGTGCCAGCAGGGCAGGGCGGGGAGGAGAGCAGTACTTC.

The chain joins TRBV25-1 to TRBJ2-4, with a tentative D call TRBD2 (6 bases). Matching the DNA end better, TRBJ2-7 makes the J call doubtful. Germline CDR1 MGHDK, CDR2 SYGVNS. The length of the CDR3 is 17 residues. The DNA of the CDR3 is TGTGCCAGCAGTCGTCTAAGTCTGGGGGGAGAAACCTACGAGCAGTACTTC. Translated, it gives CASSRLSLGGETYEQYF.

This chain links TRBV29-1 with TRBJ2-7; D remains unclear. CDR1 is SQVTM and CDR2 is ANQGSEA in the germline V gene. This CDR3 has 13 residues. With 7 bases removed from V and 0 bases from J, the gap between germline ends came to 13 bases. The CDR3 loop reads CSALYSNSYEQYF. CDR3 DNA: TGCAGCGCTCTATATTCGAACTCCTACGAGCAGTACTTC.

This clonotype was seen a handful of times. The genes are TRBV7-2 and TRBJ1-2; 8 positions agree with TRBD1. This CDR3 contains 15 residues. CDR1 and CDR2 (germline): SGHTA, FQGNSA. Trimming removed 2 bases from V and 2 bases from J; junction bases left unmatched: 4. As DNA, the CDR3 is TGTGCCAGCAGCTTACAGGGGGCGAAGAACTATGGCTACACCTTC. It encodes CASSLQGAKNYGYTF.

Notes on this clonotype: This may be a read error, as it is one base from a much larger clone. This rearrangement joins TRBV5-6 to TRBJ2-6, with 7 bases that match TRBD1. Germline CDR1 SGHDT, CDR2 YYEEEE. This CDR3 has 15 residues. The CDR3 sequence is CASSSTGSGANILTF. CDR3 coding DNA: TGTGCCAGCAGTTCGACAGGGTCCGGGGCCAACATCCTGACTTTC.

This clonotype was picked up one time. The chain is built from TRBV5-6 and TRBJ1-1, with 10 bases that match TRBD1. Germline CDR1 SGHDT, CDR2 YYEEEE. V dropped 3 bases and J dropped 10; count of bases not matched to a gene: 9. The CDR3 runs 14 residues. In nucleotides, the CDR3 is TGTGCCAGCAGCTGGCGGGACAGGGGTAGGGGAGCTTTCTTT. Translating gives CASSWRDRGRGAFF.

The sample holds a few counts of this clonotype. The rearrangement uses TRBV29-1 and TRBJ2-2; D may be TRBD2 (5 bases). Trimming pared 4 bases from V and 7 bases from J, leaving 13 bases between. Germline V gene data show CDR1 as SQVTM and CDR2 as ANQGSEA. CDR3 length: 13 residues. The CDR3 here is CSVGRRSGGELFF. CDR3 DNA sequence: TGCAGCGTTGGACGGAGGTCGGGCGGGGAGCTGTTTTTT.

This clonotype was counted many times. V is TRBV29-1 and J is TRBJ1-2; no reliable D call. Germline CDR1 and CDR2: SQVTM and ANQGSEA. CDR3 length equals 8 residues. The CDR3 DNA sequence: TGCAGTCCGGGGGGCTACACCTTC. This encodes CSPGGYTF.

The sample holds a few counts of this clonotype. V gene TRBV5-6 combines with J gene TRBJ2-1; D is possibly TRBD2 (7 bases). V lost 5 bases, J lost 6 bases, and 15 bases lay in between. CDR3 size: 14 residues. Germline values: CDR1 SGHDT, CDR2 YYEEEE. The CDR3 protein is CASRRRGGGNEQFF. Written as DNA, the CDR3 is TGTGCCAGCAGGCGGCGAGGGGGGGGCAATGAGCAGTTCTTC.

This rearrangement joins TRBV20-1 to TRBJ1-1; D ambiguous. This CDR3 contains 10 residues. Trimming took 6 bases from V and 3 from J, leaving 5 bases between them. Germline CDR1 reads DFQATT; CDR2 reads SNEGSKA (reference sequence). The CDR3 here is CSAVHTEAFF. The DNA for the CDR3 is TGCAGTGCCGTACACACTGAAGCTTTCTTT.

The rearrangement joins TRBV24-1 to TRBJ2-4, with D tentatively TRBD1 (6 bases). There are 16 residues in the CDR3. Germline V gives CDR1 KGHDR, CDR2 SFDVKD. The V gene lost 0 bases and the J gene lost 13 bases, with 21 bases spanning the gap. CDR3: CATSDLQGQKRLQQYF. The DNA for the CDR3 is TGTGCCACCAGTGATTTGCAGGGACAAAAAAGGTTACAGCAGTACTTC.

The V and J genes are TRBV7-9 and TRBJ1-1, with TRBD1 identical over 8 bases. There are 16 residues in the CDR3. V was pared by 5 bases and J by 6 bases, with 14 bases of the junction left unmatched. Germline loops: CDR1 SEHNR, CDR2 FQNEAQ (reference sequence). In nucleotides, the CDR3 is TGTGCCAGCAGCCGAGGGACAGGAGTCTCTGACTCTGAAGCTTTCTTT. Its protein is CASSRGTGVSDSEAFF.

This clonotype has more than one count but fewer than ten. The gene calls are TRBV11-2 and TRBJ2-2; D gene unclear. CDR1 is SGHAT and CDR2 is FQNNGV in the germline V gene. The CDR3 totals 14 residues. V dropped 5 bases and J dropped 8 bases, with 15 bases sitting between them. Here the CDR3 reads CASSPLTVTGELFF. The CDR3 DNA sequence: TGTGCCAGCAGCCCACTGACTGTTACTGGGGAGCTGTTTTTT.